Shown below are 28 T cell receptor beta chains from a single sample sequenced in a study of blood T cell repertoires in COVID-19. Data came from immunoSEQ multiplex PCR; TCRdb stores just in-frame clones and leaves some out. The sample yields about 17,000 clones, approximately 90% seen once. The material sequenced was peripheral blood. The receptors derive from a man over 45 with active COVID-19.

The CDR3 DNA sequence: TGCGCCAGCAGCTTAACAGGGTCAGGAAACACCGGGGAGCTGTTTTTT. Encoded protein: CASSLTGSGNTGELFF. The J gene is TRBJ2-2, the V gene TRBV5-1, with D possibly TRBD1 on 6 matching bases. Per germline, CDR1 SGHRS and CDR2 YFSETQ. Deletions cut 2 bases from V and 2 bases from J, with 13 bases between. CDR3 size: 16 residues.

This rearrangement joins TRBV4-1 to TRBJ2-7; TRBD1 is a possible D gene (5 bases). V shed 1 base and J shed 0 bases, with 7 bases lying between them. Germline V gene sequence: CDR1 MGHRA, CDR2 YSYEKL. The CDR3 has 14 amino acids. CDR3 DNA sequence: TGCGCCAGCAGCCAAGCTGACAGCTCCTACGAGCAGTACTTC. Translation: CASSQADSSYEQYF.

This chain joins TRBV24-1 and TRBJ2-2; 7 nucleotides align to TRBD1. V dropped 4 bases and J dropped 1; count of bases not matched to a gene: 5. CDR1 and CDR2 (germline): KGHDR, SFDVKD. CDR3 length: 16 residues. CDR3 sequence reads: CATSDPGQVNTGELFF. The CDR3 DNA is TGTGCCACCAGTGACCCCGGACAGGTGAACACCGGGGAGCTGTTTTTT.

The rearrangement uses TRBV29-1 and TRBJ2-3; a weak D match, TRBD2 (6 bases). The length of the CDR3 is 13 residues. Trimming pared 3 bases from V and 8 bases from J, leaving 15 bases between. The germline gives CDR1 SQVTM, CDR2 ANQGSEA. The CDR3 nucleotides read TGCAGCGTTGACGGGACGGAGGAGGGTACGCAGTATTTT. Encoded protein: CSVDGTEEGTQYF.

This chain links TRBV10-3 with TRBJ2-7; unclear D gene. The ends were cut back, 2 bases at V and 7 bases at J, with 12 bases in the middle. The CDR3 contains 13 residues. Germline CDR1 and CDR2: ENHRY and SYGVKD. CDR3 in DNA: TGTGCCATCAGTGAGGATCTAGGTGGGGAGCAGTACTTC. Translation gives CAISEDLGGEQYF.

V usage is TRBV7-6 and J usage is TRBJ1-4, with 7 bases aligning to TRBD1. The CDR3 is made up of 18 amino acids. Per the germline V gene, CDR1 is SGHVS and CDR2 is FNYEAQ. V lost 1 base, J lost 4 bases, and 12 bases stayed unmatched. Here the CDR3 DNA reads TGTGCCAGCAGCTTAGATCGCCCAGGGGGTATGGGTAATGAAAAACTGTTTTTT. Its translation is CASSLDRPGGMGNEKLFF. Variable domain in full (rest from reference TRBV7-6 and TRBJ1-4): GAGVSQSPRYKVTKRGQDVALRCDPISGHVSLYWYRQALGQGPEFLTYFNYEAQQDKSGLPNDRFSAERPEGSISTLTIQRTEQRDSAMYRCASSLDRPGGMGNEKLFFGSGTQLSVL.

This clone was detected only a few times. The CDR3 DNA is TGTGCCAGCAGCTTAGAGGCCATCAACTCTGGGGCCAACGTCCTGACTTTC. It encodes CASSLEAINSGANVLTF. The chain uses TRBV5-5 and TRBJ2-6, with D unresolved. With 2 bases removed from V and 0 bases from J, the gap between germline ends came to 12 bases. CDR3 size: 17 residues. Germline CDR1 and CDR2: SGHKS and YYEKEE (reference sequence).

V usage is TRBV5-1 and J usage is TRBJ2-6; tentatively, D is TRBD1 (8 bases). Trimming shortened V by 4 bases and J by 0 bases, and 17 bases separated the two germline ends. CDR1 and CDR2 (germline): SGHRS, YFSETQ. The CDR3 runs 18 residues. The CDR3 sequence: CASSTRQGRASGANVLTF. The CDR3 DNA reads TGCGCCAGCAGCACACGACAGGGGAGGGCCTCTGGGGCCAACGTCCTGACTTTC.

This sequence joins TRBV6-2 or TRBV6-3 and TRBJ2-1; TRBD2 matches 12 bases. J was trimmed by 6 bases and V by 7 bases; bases with no gene match: 7. The CDR3 has 15 amino acids. CDR1 is MNHEY and CDR2 is SVGEGT in the germline V gene. As DNA, the CDR3 is TGTGCCAGCACTTCCTCTAGCGGGAGGGCCAATGAGCAGTTCTTC. It translates to CASTSSSGRANEQFF.

The genes are TRBV5-8 and TRBJ1-5, with 7 bases that match TRBD1. Trimming removed 4 bases from V and 6 bases from J; junction bases left unmatched: 7. Germline lookup yields CDR1 SGHTS and CDR2 YDEGEE. CDR3 length: 14 amino acids. The CDR3 sequence is CASSGGTAFQPQHF. The CDR3 DNA follows: TGTGCCAGCAGCGGAGGGACAGCGTTTCAGCCCCAGCATTTT.

The chain employs TRBV27 and TRBJ2-3; the match to TRBD2 covers 11 bases. The germline V gene has CDR1 MNHEY and CDR2 SMNVEV (reference sequence). V trimming: 6 bases; J trimming: 4 bases; junction bases outside the gene matches: 6. The CDR3 has 15 amino acids. CDR3 sequence: CASRGLAGGADTQYF. CDR3 nucleotides: TGTGCCAGCAGGGGGCTAGCGGGAGGTGCAGATACGCAGTATTTT.

V is TRBV29-1 and J is TRBJ1-2, with 10 bases aligning to TRBD1. This CDR3 region has 13 residues. The germline CDR1 and CDR2 sequences are SQVTM and ANQGSEA. V trimming: 5 bases; J trimming: 4 bases; junction bases outside the gene matches: 4. The DNA for the CDR3 is TGCAGCGTTACCTGGACAGGGGGCTATGGCTACACCTTC. This gives the protein CSVTWTGGYGYTF.

The chain employs TRBV5-1 and TRBJ1-5, with D maybe TRBD1 (6 bases). CDR1 is SGHRS, CDR2 YFSETQ, per germline. This CDR3 comprises 15 residues. Trimming shortened V by 0 bases and J by 3 bases, and 10 bases separated the two germline ends. Here the CDR3 DNA reads TGCGCCAGCAGCTTGGGGACAGATTTCAATCAGCCCCAGCATTTT. It yields the protein CASSLGTDFNQPQHF. The variable domain in full, with the rest retrieved from reference TRBV5-1 and TRBJ1-5, is KAGVTQTPRYLIKTRGQQVTLSCSPISGHRSVSWYQQTPGQGLQFLFEYFSETQRNKGNFPGRFSGRQFSNSRSEMNVSTLELGDSALYLCASSLGTDFNQPQHFGDGTRLSIL.

The chain links TRBV3-1 (or the pseudogene TRBV3-2) to TRBJ2-5, with D possibly matching TRBD1 (6 bases). The germline CDR1 and CDR2 sequences are LGHDT and YNNKEL (reference sequence). V gave up 4 bases and J gave up 5 bases, with 17 bases separating them. The CDR3 runs 15 residues. The CDR3 bases are TGTGCCAGCAGCCTAGGGGGACCCGCCGGGGAGACCCAGTACTTC. This encodes CASSLGGPAGETQYF.

J is TRBJ2-7 and V is TRBV29-1; D is possibly TRBD2 (6 bases). V lost 7 bases, J lost 3 bases, and 28 bases lay in between. CDR1 is SQVTM and CDR2 is ANQGSEA in the germline V gene. The CDR3 is made up of 17 amino acids. The CDR3: CSASSPGLSPSVYEQYF. The CDR3, as DNA: TGCAGCGCCTCAAGTCCGGGACTGAGCCCTTCGGTCTACGAGCAGTACTTC.

This chain links TRBV4-3 with TRBJ2-1; 8 bases line up with TRBD1. The junction had 10 bases not matched to a gene; V was cut back by 0 bases and J by 6 bases. Germline V lookup: CDR1 LGHNA, CDR2 YSLEER. The CDR3 has 17 amino acids. In DNA form, the CDR3 reads TGCGCCAGCAGCCAAGATTACGGACAGGGCTTCGTCAATGAGCAGTTCTTC. This encodes CASSQDYGQGFVNEQFF.

This clone has only a few counts. The V and J genes are TRBV11-1 and TRBJ1-1, with 9 bases identical to TRBD1. The CDR3 sequence is 15 residues long. Trimming took 4 bases from V and 4 from J; bases not matched to a gene: 7. The germline V gene encodes CDR1 SGHAT and CDR2 FQDESV (reference sequence). The DNA of the CDR3 is TGTGCCAGCAGCTCGTCCGGGACAGGGTCCACTGAAGCTTTCTTT. Its protein product is CASSSSGTGSTEAFF.

The chain carries TRBV11-3 and TRBJ2-1; 9 bases are shared with TRBD1. The trim removed 4 bases at V and 7 bases at J, leaving 11 bases unmatched. Germline loops: CDR1 SGHNT, CDR2 YENEEA. The length of the CDR3 is 16 residues. The CDR3 sequence is CASSSQAGTGFNEQFF. CDR3 coding DNA: TGTGCCAGCAGCTCGCAAGCCGGGACAGGGTTTAATGAGCAGTTCTTC.

J is TRBJ1-2 and V is TRBV28; 10 bases are shared with TRBD1. The germline CDR1 and CDR2 sequences are MDHEN and SYDVKM. Trimming took 11 bases from V and 3 from J; bases not matched to a gene: 3. This CDR3 contains 12 residues. CDR3 sequence reads: CAFGQGDYGYTF. CDR3 coding DNA: TGTGCCTTCGGACAGGGGGACTATGGCTACACCTTC.

This clone was seen just once. The genes are TRBV7-8 and TRBJ2-1; possibly TRBD2 for D (6 bases). Germline V gives CDR1 SGHVS, CDR2 FQNEAQ. The germline V and J ends were trimmed by 2 bases and 8 bases, with 10 bases remaining between them. This CDR3 spans 13 amino acids. In nucleotides, the CDR3 is TGTGCCAGCAGCTTAAGCCTAGCGTATGAGCAGTTCTTC. Translation gives CASSLSLAYEQFF. Full variable domain (rest looked up from reference TRBV7-8 and TRBJ2-1): GAGVSQSPRYKVAKRGQDVALRCDPISGHVSLFWYQQALGQGPEFLTYFQNEAQLDKSGLPSDRFFAERPEGSVSTLKIQRTQQEDSAVYLCASSLSLAYEQFFGPGTRLTVL.

The J gene is TRBJ2-1, the V gene TRBV30, with D possibly TRBD2 on 5 matching bases. Deletions cut 3 bases from V and 4 bases from J, with 16 bases between. This CDR3 contains 15 residues. CDR1 is GTSNPN, CDR2 SVGIG, per germline (reference sequence). In nucleotides, the CDR3 is TGTGCCTGGAGCTATGGGAGCGGAGCTTACAATGAGCAGTTCTTC. Protein sequence: CAWSYGSGAYNEQFF.

This clone was seen just once. The chain is built from TRBV5-1 and TRBJ2-1; 9 bases map to TRBD1. Germline V gene data show CDR1 as SGHRS and CDR2 as YFSETQ. CDR3 length: 15 residues. The trim removed 4 bases at V and 6 bases at J, leaving 8 bases unmatched. CDR3 in DNA: TGCGCCAGCAGCCAACAGGGACAGGGTGTCAATGAGCAGTTCTTC. This gives the protein CASSQQGQGVNEQFF.

This clone appeared once. The chain has TRBV7-9 and TRBJ1-3, with TRBD1 identical over 8 bases. V lost 4 bases to trimming and J lost 2 bases; unmatched junction nucleotides: 4. The germline V gene has CDR1 SEHNR and CDR2 FQNEAQ (reference sequence). The CDR3 extends over 15 amino acids. Written as DNA, the CDR3 is TGTGCCAGCAGCTCCTCAGGGGGCGCTGGAAACACCATATATTTT. It yields the protein CASSSSGGAGNTIYF.

The V and J genes are TRBV19 and TRBJ2-7; the D gene is possibly TRBD1 (5 bases). V shed 3 bases and J shed 4 bases, with 16 bases lying between them. Germline V gives CDR1 LNHDA, CDR2 SQIVND (reference sequence). The CDR3 totals 15 residues. The CDR3 DNA follows: TGTGCCAGTAGTATTGCCTGGGGCACACCGTACGAGCAGTACTTC. Amino acids: CASSIAWGTPYEQYF.

The gene calls are TRBV4-3 and TRBJ2-1; D unclear. This CDR3 region has 13 residues. Germline-derived CDR1 and CDR2 are LGHNA and YSLEER. V was cut by 3 bases and J by 8 bases, with 11 bases left in between. The CDR3 here is CASSHIVSDEQFF. For the CDR3, the DNA is TGCGCCAGCAGCCACATAGTAAGCGATGAGCAGTTCTTC.

On this clone: This sample includes further DNA sequences coding for the same CDR3. This rearrangement joins TRBV7-8 to TRBJ1-2, with 10 positions matching TRBD1. Looked up from germline, CDR1 is SGHVS and CDR2 is FQNEAQ. This CDR3 has 14 residues. The V and J ends lost 5 bases and 2 bases, in that order; junction bases with no gene match: 2. The CDR3 spells CASSPGQGNYGYTF. As DNA, the CDR3 is TGTGCCAGCAGCCCGGGACAGGGGAACTATGGCTACACCTTC.

The chain couples TRBV18 to TRBJ1-2; maybe TRBD1 (5 bases). From germline, CDR1 is KGHSH and CDR2 LQKENI. Trimming removed 2 bases from V and 6 bases from J, with 10 bases in between. The CDR3 totals 13 residues. The CDR3: CASSPNRGDGYTF. In DNA form, the CDR3 reads TGTGCCAGCTCACCAAATCGGGGGGATGGCTACACCTTC.

The chain employs TRBV18 and TRBJ2-3, with 7 bases fitting TRBD1. This CDR3 is built from 13 residues. Germline V gives CDR1 KGHSH, CDR2 LQKENI. The J segment lost 8 bases and the V segment lost 1 base, leaving 3 bases of the junction unmatched. In DNA, the CDR3 is TGTGCCAGCTCACCACAGGGGGCGCTTACGCAGTATTTT. Its translation is CASSPQGALTQYF.